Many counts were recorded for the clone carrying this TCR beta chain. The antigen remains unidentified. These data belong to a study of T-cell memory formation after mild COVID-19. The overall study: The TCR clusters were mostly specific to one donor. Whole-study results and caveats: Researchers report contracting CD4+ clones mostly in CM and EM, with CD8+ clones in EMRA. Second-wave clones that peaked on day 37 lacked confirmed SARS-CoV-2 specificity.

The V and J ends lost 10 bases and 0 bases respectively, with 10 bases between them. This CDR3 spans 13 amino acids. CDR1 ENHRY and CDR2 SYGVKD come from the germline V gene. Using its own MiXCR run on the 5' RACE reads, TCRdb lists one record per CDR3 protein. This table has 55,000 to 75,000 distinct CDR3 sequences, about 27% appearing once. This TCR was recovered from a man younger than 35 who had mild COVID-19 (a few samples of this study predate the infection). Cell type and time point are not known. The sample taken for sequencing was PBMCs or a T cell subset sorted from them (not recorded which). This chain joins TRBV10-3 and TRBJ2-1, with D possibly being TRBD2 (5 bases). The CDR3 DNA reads TGTGCCACCACGGGGAGCTCCTACAATGAGCAGTTCTTC. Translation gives CATTGSSYNEQFF.